A selection of T cell receptor beta chains follows, all from one sample in a study of T cell responses to AZD1222 COVID-19 vaccine. Clones were read by immunoSEQ multiplex PCR, and TCRdb kept only the in-frame ones, dropping some. In the table there are 150,000 to 200,000 clones, more than 75% of which are singletons. Material: peripheral blood, obtained on day 0 of MenACWY control vaccination. These receptors originate from an adult in good health. Both conserved end residues are part of each CDR3. Each record gives: D gene, J gene, clone size, V gene, CDR3 protein, CDR3 DNA. D genes are given only for firm matches. Only some rows state a clone size, as once, few, many or a class for expanded clones.

TRBD1 TRBJ1-1 few TRBV5-1 CASSLGGTGGMNTEAFF TGCGCCAGCAGCTTGGGAGGGACAGGGGGAATGAACACTGAAGCTTTCTTT
NA TRBJ2-5 NA TRBV6-5 CASSILGGSQETQYF TGTGCCAGCAGCATCCTAGGGGGTTCACAAGAGACCCAGTACTTC
TRBD1 TRBJ2-5 NA TRBV5-1 CASSPPARVRGPMETQYF TGCGCCAGCAGCCCCCCGGCCCGGGTCAGGGGGCCGATGGAGACCCAGTACTTC
NA TRBJ2-5 NA TRBV5-1 CASSKTGEWETQYF TGCGCCAGCAGCAAGACAGGAGAATGGGAGACCCAGTACTTC
TRBD1 TRBJ1-4 NA TRBV29-1 CSVYKGTGGEKLFF TGCAGCGTCTATAAGGGGACAGGTGGTGAAAAACTGTTTTTT
TRBD1 TRBJ2-5 NA TRBV5-6 CASSSGQVDTQETQYF TGTGCCAGCAGCTCTGGACAGGTTGATACCCAAGAGACCCAGTACTTC
NA TRBJ1-6 NA TRBV15 CATSPRQNSPLHF TGTGCCACCAGCCCCCGACAGAATTCACCCCTCCACTTT
NA TRBJ2-2 NA TRBV10-2 CCHPSGGGELFF TGCTGCCATCCCAGCGGAGGTGGGGAGCTGTTTTTT
NA TRBJ2-3 NA TRBV27 CASSLTSTDTQYF TGTGCCAGCAGTTTAACTAGCACAGATACGCAGTATTTT
NA TRBJ1-1 NA TRBV5-6 CASSPRTTRMNTEAFF TGTGCCAGCAGCCCAAGGACAACGAGGATGAACACTGAAGCTTTCTTT
NA TRBJ2-3 few TRBV6-2/TRBV6-3 CASSYVPDLSTDTQYF TGTGCCAGCAGTTACGTCCCGGACCTATCCACAGATACGCAGTATTTT
NA TRBJ1-4 NA TRBV7-9 CASSLGTVDGKLFF TGTGCCAGCAGCTTAGGGACAGTGGATGGGAAACTGTTTTTT
TRBD1 TRBJ1-4 NA TRBV3-1/TRBV3-2 CASSPGQSWREKLFF TGTGCCAGCAGCCCGGGACAGTCCTGGCGGGAAAAACTGTTTTTT
NA TRBJ2-1 NA TRBV5-1 CASSLANSLDEQFF TGCGCCAGCAGCTTGGCAAACTCCCTCGATGAGCAGTTCTTC
TRBD1 TRBJ1-2 once TRBV7-9 CASSLTRTGGNFYGYTF TGTGCCAGCAGCTTAACTCGAACAGGGGGAAACTTTTATGGCTACACCTTC
NA TRBJ2-7 NA TRBV11-3 CASSSGGHEQYF TGTGCCAGCAGCTCTGGGGGTCACGAGCAGTACTTC
NA TRBJ2-7 NA TRBV6-2/TRBV6-3 CASSYLLYEQYF TGTGCCAGCAGTTATCTTCTCTACGAGCAGTACTTC
NA TRBJ1-2 once TRBV18 CASSPQDSIYGYTF TGTGCCAGCTCACCACAGGACAGCATCTATGGCTACACCTTC
TRBD1 TRBJ1-6 NA TRBV15 CATSRGQGNNSPLHF TGTGCCACCAGCAGGGGACAGGGAAATAATTCACCCCTCCACTTT
NA TRBJ2-3 once TRBV9 CASSVGQTLYTDTQYF TGTGCCAGCAGCGTAGGACAGACTCTATACACAGATACGCAGTATTTT
NA TRBJ2-1 NA TRBV7-9 CASSGNPGVNEQFF TGTGCCAGCAGCGGAAATCCAGGGGTCAATGAGCAGTTCTTC
NA TRBJ1-1 NA TRBV27 CASSLRRDTEAFF TGTGCCAGCAGTTTAAGGAGGGACACTGAAGCTTTCTTT
TRBD1 TRBJ1-1 NA TRBV30 CAWSDRQGGEAFF TGTGCCTGGAGTGATCGACAGGGAGGTGAAGCTTTCTTT
TRBD2 TRBJ2-1 NA TRBV28 CASGRALDEQFF TGTGCCAGCGGGAGGGCCTTGGATGAGCAGTTCTTC
NA TRBJ1-2 NA TRBV12-3/TRBV12-4 CASSRGVYGYTF TGTGCCAGCAGCCGGGGGGTTTATGGCTACACCTTC
NA TRBJ2-5 NA TRBV6-5 CASSSDRTQYF TGTGCCAGCAGTTCCGACAGGACCCAGTACTTC
NA TRBJ2-3 NA TRBV7-3 CASSRGVTDTQYF TGTGCCAGCAGCCGAGGGGTCACAGATACGCAGTATTTT
TRBD1 TRBJ1-6 once TRBV18 CASSATGVITYNSPLHF TGTGCCAGCTCAGCGACAGGGGTCATCACCTATAATTCACCCCTCCACTTT
NA TRBJ2-1 few TRBV19 CASSLEGSSYNEQFF TGTGCCAGTAGTTTGGAGGGGTCCTCCTACAATGAGCAGTTCTTC
NA TRBJ1-3 NA TRBV28 CASSQLTTGPGNTIYF TGTGCCAGCAGTCAATTAACAACAGGGCCCGGAAACACCATATATTTT
NA TRBJ1-6 NA TRBV5-1 CASSLQGLSSYNSPLHF TGCGCCAGCAGCTTGCAGGGTTTGAGCTCCTATAATTCACCCCTCCACTTT
TRBD2 TRBJ2-7 NA TRBV2 CASSPYAGGPYEQYF TGTGCCAGCAGCCCTTACGCGGGAGGGCCCTACGAGCAGTACTTC
TRBD1 TRBJ1-1 NA TRBV6-5 CASSRDREAFF TGTGCCAGCAGCCGGGACAGGGAAGCTTTCTTT
NA TRBJ2-1 NA TRBV24-1 CATSDSLNSGAGYNEQFF TGTGCCACCAGTGATTCCTTAAATAGCGGAGCCGGCTACAATGAGCAGTTCTTC
NA TRBJ2-1 NA TRBV6-2/TRBV6-3 CASSPRWGDYNEQFF TGTGCCAGCAGTCCCCGTTGGGGGGACTACAATGAGCAGTTCTTC
NA TRBJ1-4 NA TRBV28 CASSSLGASTNEKLFF TGTGCCAGCAGTTCCTTGGGGGCCTCAACTAATGAAAAACTGTTTTTT
NA TRBJ2-7 NA TRBV28 CASTGSSYEQYF TGTGCCAGTACAGGGAGCTCCTACGAGCAGTACTTC
TRBD1 TRBJ1-2 NA TRBV4-2 CASSQVDRGRGLYTF TGTGCCAGCAGCCAAGTCGACAGGGGGCGCGGCCTCTACACCTTC
NA TRBJ1-1 once TRBV2 CASSASGRAANTEAFF TGTGCCAGCAGTGCGTCTGGACGGGCCGCGAACACTGAAGCTTTCTTT
NA TRBJ2-1 NA TRBV11-3 CASSLERGSYNEQFF TGTGCCAGCAGTTTGGAGCGAGGCTCCTACAATGAGCAGTTCTTC